These T cell receptor beta chains were read from a single sample in a study of T cell repertoires in cytomegalovirus infection. Antigen specificity for these receptors is unknown. In TCRdb, the reads were re-called with MiXCR into one record per CDR3 protein. The table shows about 310,000 distinct CDR3 sequences, with 20% to 25% occurring only once. Sequencing used cultured PBMCs, obtained from culture after CMV antigen stimulation. The source of these receptors is a human donor in good health (CMV status not recorded). Some clones in this sample may be carry-over from other donors' samples. CDR3s include the opening cysteine and the closing phenylalanine or tryptophan. D genes are given only for firm matches. Where a row states a size, it is once, few, many or the class of an expanded clone; other rows omit it.

D gene: TRBD2; V gene: TRBV24-1; J gene: TRBJ2-3; clone size: -; CDR3 protein: CATSDSGTSGSRPDTQYF; CDR3 DNA: TGTGCCACCAGTGATTCCGGGACTAGCGGGAGTAGACCAGATACGCAGTATTTT
D gene: -; V gene: TRBV7-2; J gene: TRBJ1-4; clone size: many; CDR3 protein: CASSPQRNNEKLFF; CDR3 DNA: TGTGCCAGCAGCCCACAACGTAATAATGAAAAACTGTTTTTT
D gene: TRBD1; V gene: TRBV19; J gene: TRBJ2-2; clone size: -; CDR3 protein: CASRDWTGHTGELFF; CDR3 DNA: TGTGCCAGTAGAGATTGGACAGGGCACACCGGGGAGCTGTTTTTT
D gene: -; V gene: TRBV7-9; J gene: TRBJ1-2; clone size: many; CDR3 protein: CASSPVGDIGYTF; CDR3 DNA: TGTGCCAGCAGCCCCGTTGGGGATATTGGCTACACCTTC
D gene: -; V gene: TRBV12-3/TRBV12-4; J gene: TRBJ1-2; clone size: many; CDR3 protein: CASSLVNGGGYTF; CDR3 DNA: TGTGCCAGCAGTTTAGTAAACGGCGGAGGCTACACCTTC
D gene: TRBD2; V gene: TRBV6-2/TRBV6-3; J gene: TRBJ2-1; clone size: -; CDR3 protein: CASSLGTSVHTYNEQFF; CDR3 DNA: TGTGCCAGCAGTTTGGGGACTAGCGTACACACCTACAATGAGCAGTTCTTC
D gene: TRBD2; V gene: TRBV29-1; J gene: TRBJ2-3; clone size: -; CDR3 protein: CSVWGGPTDTQYF; CDR3 DNA: TGCAGCGTTTGGGGGGGTCCCACAGATACGCAGTATTTT
D gene: -; V gene: TRBV7-3; J gene: TRBJ1-5; clone size: -; CDR3 protein: CASSSKIADTQHF; CDR3 DNA: TGTGCCAGCAGCTCCAAAATAGCAGATACGCAGCATTTT
D gene: TRBD1; V gene: TRBV7-6; J gene: TRBJ1-2; clone size: many; CDR3 protein: CASSFPDRGYTF; CDR3 DNA: TGTGCCAGCAGCTTCCCGGACAGGGGCTACACCTTC
D gene: TRBD2; V gene: TRBV7-7; J gene: TRBJ2-1; clone size: many; CDR3 protein: CASSSGLAGAEQFF; CDR3 DNA: TGTGCTAGCAGCTCAGGACTAGCGGGAGCCGAGCAGTTCTTC
D gene: -; V gene: TRBV7-6; J gene: TRBJ2-3; clone size: -; CDR3 protein: CASSLKQRGATDTQYF; CDR3 DNA: TGTGCCAGCAGCTTAAAACAGCGCGGTGCCACAGATACGCAGTATTTT
D gene: -; V gene: TRBV7-6; J gene: TRBJ2-7; clone size: -; CDR3 protein: CASSPAFSTYYEQYF; CDR3 DNA: TGTGCCAGCAGCCCGGCTTTTTCCACTTACTACGAGCAGTACTTC
D gene: -; V gene: TRBV7-2; J gene: TRBJ2-7; clone size: few; CDR3 protein: CASSSYTGEQYF; CDR3 DNA: TGTGCCAGCAGCTCGTATACGGGGGAGCAGTACTTC
D gene: TRBD1; V gene: TRBV5-4; J gene: TRBJ1-3; clone size: many; CDR3 protein: CASSSGQASGNTIYF; CDR3 DNA: TGTGCCAGCAGCTCGGGACAGGCCTCTGGAAACACCATATATTTT
D gene: TRBD2; V gene: TRBV9; J gene: TRBJ2-1; clone size: -; CDR3 protein: CASSPRSPAGGNNEQFF; CDR3 DNA: TGTGCCAGCAGCCCAAGAAGCCCAGCGGGAGGCAACAATGAGCAGTTCTTC
D gene: TRBD2; V gene: TRBV7-9; J gene: TRBJ2-1; clone size: -; CDR3 protein: CASTPSGSDNEQFF; CDR3 DNA: TGTGCCAGCACCCCTAGCGGGAGTGACAATGAGCAGTTCTTC
D gene: -; V gene: TRBV29-1; J gene: TRBJ1-1; clone size: -; CDR3 protein: CSVGVSSTEAFF; CDR3 DNA: TGCAGCGTTGGGGTATCGAGCACTGAAGCTTTCTTT
D gene: TRBD2; V gene: TRBV7-2; J gene: TRBJ2-5; clone size: -; CDR3 protein: CASSLAGRGQTQYF; CDR3 DNA: TGTGCCAGCAGCTTAGCAGGGAGGGGTCAGACCCAGTACTTC
D gene: -; V gene: TRBV19; J gene: TRBJ1-1; clone size: few; CDR3 protein: CASSTRDRTPRLNTEAFF; CDR3 DNA: TGTGCCAGTAGTACCAGAGACAGGACACCCCGGCTGAACACTGAAGCTTTCTTT
D gene: -; V gene: TRBV20-1; J gene: TRBJ1-1; clone size: few; CDR3 protein: CSATGALGNTEAFF; CDR3 DNA: TGCAGTGCTACGGGGGCCTTGGGGAACACTGAAGCTTTCTTT
D gene: -; V gene: TRBV19; J gene: TRBJ1-1; clone size: -; CDR3 protein: CATEWGGGMNTEAFF; CDR3 DNA: TGTGCCACTGAGTGGGGGGGAGGGATGAACACTGAAGCTTTCTTT
D gene: -; V gene: TRBV7-2; J gene: TRBJ2-3; clone size: -; CDR3 protein: CASSLVFSPDTQYF; CDR3 DNA: TGTGCCAGCAGCTTAGTATTCAGCCCAGATACGCAGTATTTT
D gene: TRBD2; V gene: TRBV7-9; J gene: TRBJ2-1; clone size: -; CDR3 protein: CASSPGLPSYNEQFF; CDR3 DNA: TGTGCCAGCAGCCCGGGACTACCCTCCTACAATGAGCAGTTCTTC
D gene: TRBD1; V gene: TRBV2; J gene: TRBJ1-5; clone size: -; CDR3 protein: CASSLPKSGQGIYSNQPQHF; CDR3 DNA: TGTGCCAGCAGTCTTCCCAAATCAGGACAGGGGATCTATAGCAATCAGCCCCAGCATTTT
D gene: TRBD1; V gene: TRBV28; J gene: TRBJ1-1; clone size: once; CDR3 protein: CASSGTGHSEAFF; CDR3 DNA: TGTGCCAGCAGTGGGACAGGGCATTCCGAAGCTTTCTTT
D gene: -; V gene: TRBV5-4; J gene: TRBJ1-2; clone size: few; CDR3 protein: CASSDITGQGYGYTF; CDR3 DNA: TGTGCCAGCAGCGACATAACGGGACAAGGCTATGGCTACACCTTC
D gene: -; V gene: TRBV20-1; J gene: TRBJ2-1; clone size: -; CDR3 protein: CSARDGLARVRSYNEQFF; CDR3 DNA: TGCAGTGCTAGAGATGGGCTAGCCAGGGTTCGGTCCTACAATGAGCAGTTCTTC
D gene: TRBD2; V gene: TRBV5-4; J gene: TRBJ2-1; clone size: -; CDR3 protein: CASSSGTSGTSSYNEQFF; CDR3 DNA: TGTGCCAGCAGCTCCGGGACTAGCGGGACCAGCTCCTACAATGAGCAGTTCTTC
D gene: -; V gene: TRBV7-9; J gene: TRBJ2-2; clone size: few; CDR3 protein: CASTLRGNTGELFF; CDR3 DNA: TGTGCCAGCACTCTGAGAGGGAACACCGGGGAGCTGTTTTTT
D gene: TRBD2; V gene: TRBV4-1; J gene: TRBJ2-7; clone size: -; CDR3 protein: CASSQGLAGGYEQYF; CDR3 DNA: TGCGCCAGCAGCCAAGGACTAGCGGGAGGCTACGAGCAGTACTTC
D gene: -; V gene: TRBV6-6; J gene: TRBJ2-3; clone size: -; CDR3 protein: CASSYSIATSDTQYF; CDR3 DNA: TGTGCCAGCAGTTACTCGATTGCTACCTCAGATACGCAGTATTTT
D gene: -; V gene: TRBV7-8; J gene: TRBJ1-1; clone size: many; CDR3 protein: CASSLAGWGTEAFF; CDR3 DNA: TGTGCCAGCAGCTTAGCGGGGTGGGGGACTGAAGCTTTCTTT
D gene: TRBD1; V gene: TRBV7-2; J gene: TRBJ2-7; clone size: few; CDR3 protein: CASRIRSGGGISYEQYF; CDR3 DNA: TGTGCCAGCCGCATACGATCAGGGGGCGGTATTTCCTACGAGCAGTACTTC
D gene: -; V gene: TRBV7-9; J gene: TRBJ2-1; clone size: -; CDR3 protein: CASSLENEQCF; CDR3 DNA: TGTGCCAGCAGCTTAGAAAATGAGCAGTGCTTC
D gene: -; V gene: TRBV28; J gene: TRBJ2-5; clone size: many; CDR3 protein: CASSPPALETQYF; CDR3 DNA: TGTGCCAGCAGCCCCCCAGCTTTGGAGACCCAGTACTTC
D gene: -; V gene: TRBV7-4; J gene: TRBJ1-2; clone size: -; CDR3 protein: CASSLEERTNF; CDR3 DNA: TGTGCCAGCAGCTTAGAGGAGAGGACAAACTTC
D gene: -; V gene: TRBV12-3/TRBV12-4; J gene: TRBJ2-2; clone size: -; CDR3 protein: CASSLAIVELFF; CDR3 DNA: TGTGCCAGCAGTTTAGCGATAGTGGAGCTGTTTTTT
D gene: TRBD1; V gene: TRBV5-1; J gene: TRBJ1-5; clone size: many; CDR3 protein: CASSLAGTDFSNQPQHF; CDR3 DNA: TGCGCCAGCAGCTTGGCCGGGACAGATTTTAGCAATCAGCCCCAGCATTTT
D gene: TRBD1; V gene: TRBV7-2; J gene: TRBJ2-5; clone size: many; CDR3 protein: CASSLVVGGKETQYF; CDR3 DNA: TGTGCCAGCAGCTTAGTTGTAGGGGGCAAGGAGACCCAGTACTTC
D gene: TRBD2; V gene: TRBV7-2; J gene: TRBJ2-1; clone size: many; CDR3 protein: CASRTLAGMIYEQFF; CDR3 DNA: TGTGCCAGCAGGACCTTAGCGGGAATGATTTATGAGCAGTTCTTC
D gene: -; V gene: TRBV6-6; J gene: TRBJ1-1; clone size: few; CDR3 protein: CASSYPGPNTEAFF; CDR3 DNA: TGTGCCAGCAGTTACCCTGGCCCTAACACTGAAGCTTTCTTT
D gene: TRBD2; V gene: TRBV2; J gene: TRBJ2-5; clone size: few; CDR3 protein: CASIRGLAGETQYF; CDR3 DNA: TGTGCCAGCATAAGGGGACTAGCGGGAGAGACCCAGTACTTC
D gene: -; V gene: TRBV7-6; J gene: TRBJ2-3; clone size: -; CDR3 protein: CASSLSIAGVSDTQYF; CDR3 DNA: TGTGCCAGCAGCTTATCTATAGCAGGGGTATCAGATACGCAGTATTTT
D gene: TRBD1; V gene: TRBV28; J gene: TRBJ1-4; clone size: few; CDR3 protein: CASSSGQDPNEKLFF; CDR3 DNA: TGTGCCAGCAGCTCCGGACAGGATCCTAATGAAAAACTGTTTTTT
D gene: -; V gene: TRBV11-3; J gene: TRBJ2-1; clone size: -; CDR3 protein: CASSLASGAHNEQFF; CDR3 DNA: TGTGCCAGCAGCTTAGCGAGCGGAGCCCACAATGAGCAGTTCTTC
D gene: TRBD2; V gene: TRBV7-2; J gene: TRBJ2-4; clone size: many; CDR3 protein: CASSRGTSGPPVDF; CDR3 DNA: TGTGCCAGCAGCCGCGGGACTAGCGGGCCACCGGTAGACTTC
D gene: TRBD1; V gene: TRBV27; J gene: TRBJ2-1; clone size: few; CDR3 protein: CASRQGSGSYNEQFF; CDR3 DNA: TGTGCCAGCAGACAGGGGTCGGGCTCCTACAATGAGCAGTTCTTC
D gene: -; V gene: TRBV28; J gene: TRBJ1-5; clone size: -; CDR3 protein: CASSDGGNQPQHF; CDR3 DNA: TGTGCCAGCAGTGACGGTGGGAATCAGCCCCAGCATTTT
D gene: -; V gene: TRBV9; J gene: TRBJ1-6; clone size: -; CDR3 protein: CASSVRTSNSPLHF; CDR3 DNA: TGTGCCAGCAGCGTGCGGACGTCTAATTCACCCCTCCACTTT
D gene: TRBD1; V gene: TRBV18; J gene: TRBJ1-4; clone size: few; CDR3 protein: CASSPPGTGPGNEKLFF; CDR3 DNA: TGTGCCAGCTCACCACCTGGGACAGGGCCTGGAAATGAAAAACTGTTTTTT
D gene: TRBD1; V gene: TRBV6-5; J gene: TRBJ1-6; clone size: -; CDR3 protein: CASRQDRVIYNSPLHF; CDR3 DNA: TGTGCCAGCCGGCAGGACAGGGTCATCTATAATTCACCCCTCCACTTT
D gene: -; V gene: TRBV5-1; J gene: TRBJ2-5; clone size: -; CDR3 protein: CASSRGSTGTETQYF; CDR3 DNA: TGCGCCAGCTCCCGGGGGTCCACAGGGACAGAGACCCAGTACTTC
D gene: TRBD2; V gene: TRBV7-6; J gene: TRBJ2-3; clone size: -; CDR3 protein: CASTPMAGGLTDTQYF; CDR3 DNA: TGTGCCAGCACCCCCATGGCGGGGGGCTTGACAGATACGCAGTATTTT